The 7 T cell receptor beta chains listed next were all sequenced from one sample in a study of metastatic and nonmetastatic thyroid tumors. TCRdb redid the clone calls on the PCR reads using MiXCR. The profile shows about 17,000 clones, under 30% of them singletons. The entire patient cohort was treatment-naive prior to thyroid surgery. Material: tumor tissue. Every receptor here comes from a female donor with papillary thyroid cancer or a benign thyroid nodule (not recorded which). Some clones in this sample may be carry-over from other donors' samples.

This clone was picked up many times. DNA for the CDR3: TGCGCCAGCAGTGAGTTGCCCACGAGTACGCAGTATTTT. Its translation: CASSELPTSTQYF. V and J are TRBV10-1 and TRBJ2-3; D is ambiguous. V lost 1 base, J lost 8 bases, and 10 bases lay in between. The CDR3 runs 13 residues. Germline CDR1 WNHNN, CDR2 SYGVQD (reference sequence).

The sample holds a few counts of this clone. One base away lies a much larger clone, so this may be a sequencing read error. The chain couples TRBV11-1 to TRBJ2-3; D uncertain. Germline V gene data show CDR1 as SGHAT and CDR2 as FQDESV (reference sequence). V lost 4 bases and J 0 bases, leaving 11 bases between the germline ends. CDR3 length: 15 amino acids. The CDR3 reads CASSSRVGSTDTQYF. Here the CDR3 DNA reads TGTGCCAGCAGCTCCCGGGTCGGGAGCACAGATACGCAGTATTTT. Full variable domain (missing parts from reference TRBV11-1 and TRBJ2-3): EAEVAQSPRYKITEKSQAVAFWCDPISGHATLYWYRQILGQGPELLVQFQDESVVDDSQLPKDRFSAERLKGVDSTLKIQPAELGDSAMYLCASSSRVGSTDTQYFGPGTRLTVL.

With respect to this clone: A junction boundary mismatches the germline segment, possibly from a read error. This chain connects TRBV5-1 to TRBJ2-1; 8 bases align to TRBD2. Germline V gives CDR1 SGHRS, CDR2 YFSETQ. CDR3 length equals 17 residues. In DNA, the CDR3 is TGCGCCAGCATCTTGGTCCTTAGCGGGGCCGGCGGGAATGAGCAGTTCTTC. This codes for CASILVLSGAGGNEQFF.

The chain's CDR3 is CASSASGEETQYF. Here the CDR3 DNA reads TGTGCCAGCAGTGCTAGCGGGGAAGAGACCCAGTACTTC. This chain uses TRBV6-4 with TRBJ2-5; 9 bases align to TRBD2. Per germline, CDR1 MRHNA and CDR2 SNTAGT. Trimming at V came to 4 bases and at J to 3 bases, leaving 0 bases not matched to a gene. The CDR3 is 13 amino acids.

The chain employs TRBV7-2 and TRBJ1-5; unclear D gene. From germline, CDR1 is SGHTA and CDR2 FQGNSA. This CDR3 has 13 amino acids. Trimming took off 0 bases at V and 7 bases at J, with 7 bases between the two ends. CDR3 region: CASSLAVGQPQHF. In DNA form, the CDR3 reads TGTGCCAGCAGCTTAGCGGTTGGACAGCCCCAGCATTTT.

The gene calls are TRBV11-3 and TRBJ2-3; 7 bases agree with TRBD1. The CDR3 length is 13 residues. CDR1 is SGHNT, CDR2 YENEEA, per germline. CDR3 sequence (DNA): TGTGTCATCAGCTTAGGACAGGCAGATACGCAGTATTTT. Protein: CVISLGQADTQYF.

This clone occurred many times. V gene TRBV20-1 combines with J gene TRBJ2-7; TRBD1 aligns across 8 bases. The CDR3 length is 15 residues. The trim removed 6 bases at V and 0 bases at J, leaving 10 bases unmatched. Germline V gene data show CDR1 as DFQATT and CDR2 as SNEGSKA (reference sequence). The CDR3 here is CSAPGVRGLSYEQYF. In DNA form, the CDR3 reads TGCAGTGCCCCGGGTGTCAGGGGGCTCTCCTACGAGCAGTACTTC.